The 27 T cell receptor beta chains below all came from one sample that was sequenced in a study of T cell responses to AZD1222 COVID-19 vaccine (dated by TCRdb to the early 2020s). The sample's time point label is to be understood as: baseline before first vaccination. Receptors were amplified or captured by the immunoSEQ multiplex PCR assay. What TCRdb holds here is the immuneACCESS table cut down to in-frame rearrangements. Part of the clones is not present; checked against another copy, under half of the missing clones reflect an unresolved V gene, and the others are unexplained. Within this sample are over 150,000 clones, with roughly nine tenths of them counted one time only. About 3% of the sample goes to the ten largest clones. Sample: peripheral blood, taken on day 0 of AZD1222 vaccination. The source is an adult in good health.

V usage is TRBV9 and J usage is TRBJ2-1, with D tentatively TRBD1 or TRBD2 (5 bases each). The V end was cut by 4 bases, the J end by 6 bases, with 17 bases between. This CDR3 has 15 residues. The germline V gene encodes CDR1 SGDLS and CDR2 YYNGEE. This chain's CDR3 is CASSSRGVVGNEQFF. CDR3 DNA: TGTGCCAGCAGCTCTAGAGGGGTGGTGGGCAATGAGCAGTTCTTC.

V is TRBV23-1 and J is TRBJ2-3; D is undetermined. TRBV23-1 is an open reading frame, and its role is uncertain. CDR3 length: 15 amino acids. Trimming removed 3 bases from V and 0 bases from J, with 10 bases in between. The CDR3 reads CASSQPASSTDTQYF. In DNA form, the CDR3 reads TGCGCCAGCAGTCAGCCAGCCTCTAGCACAGATACGCAGTATTTT.

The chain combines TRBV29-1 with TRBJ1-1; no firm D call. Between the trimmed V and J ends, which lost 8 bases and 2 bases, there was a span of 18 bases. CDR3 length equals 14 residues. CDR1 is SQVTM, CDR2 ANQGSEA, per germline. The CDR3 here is CSILLGRENTEAFF. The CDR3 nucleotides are TGCAGCATTCTACTGGGCCGGGAAAACACTGAAGCTTTCTTT.

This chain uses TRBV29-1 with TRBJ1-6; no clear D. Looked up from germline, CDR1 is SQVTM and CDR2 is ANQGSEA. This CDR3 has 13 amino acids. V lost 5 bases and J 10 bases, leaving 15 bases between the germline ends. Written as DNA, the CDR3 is TGCAGCGTTTTTGATGGTCTGGACTCACCCCTCCACTTT. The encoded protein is CSVFDGLDSPLHF. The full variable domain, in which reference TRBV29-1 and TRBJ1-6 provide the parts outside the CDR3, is SAVISQKPSRDICQRGTSLTIQCQVDSQVTMMFWYRQQPGQSLTLIATANQGSEATYESGFVIDKFPISRPNLTFSTLTVSNMSPEDSSIYLCSVFDGLDSPLHFGNGTRLTVT.

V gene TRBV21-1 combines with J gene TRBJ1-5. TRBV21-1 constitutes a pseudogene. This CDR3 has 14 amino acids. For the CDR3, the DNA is TGTGCCAGCAGCAAAGAAGCGGTAAATCAGCCCCAGCATTTT. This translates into CASSKEAVNQPQHF.

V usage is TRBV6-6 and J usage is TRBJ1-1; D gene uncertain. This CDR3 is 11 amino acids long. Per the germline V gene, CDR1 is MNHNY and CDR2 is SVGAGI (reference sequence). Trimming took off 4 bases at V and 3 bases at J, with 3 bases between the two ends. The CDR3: CASSLYTEAFF. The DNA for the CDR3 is TGTGCCAGCAGTTTGTACACTGAAGCTTTCTTT.

The CDR3 region has the DNA TGTGCCAGTAGTACCCCGGGGGAGAACTATGGCTACACCTTC. Amino acids: CASSTPGENYGYTF. The chain couples TRBV19 to TRBJ1-2, with D possibly TRBD1 on 5 matching bases. CDR1 is LNHDA, CDR2 SQIVND, per germline (reference sequence). The CDR3 is 14 amino acids. V was shortened by 4 bases and J by 2 bases, with 11 bases between the two germline ends.

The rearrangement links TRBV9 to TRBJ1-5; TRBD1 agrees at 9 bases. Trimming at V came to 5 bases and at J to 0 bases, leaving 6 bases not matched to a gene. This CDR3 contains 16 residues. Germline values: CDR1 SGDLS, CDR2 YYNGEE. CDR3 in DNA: TGTGCCAGCAGGCCGGGACAGGGAAATAGCAATCAGCCCCAGCATTTT. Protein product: CASRPGQGNSNQPQHF.

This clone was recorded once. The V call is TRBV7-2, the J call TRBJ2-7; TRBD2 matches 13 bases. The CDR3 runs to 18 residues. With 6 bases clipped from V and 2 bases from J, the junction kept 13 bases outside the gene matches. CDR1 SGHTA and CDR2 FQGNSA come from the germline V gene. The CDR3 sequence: CASSSGLAGTLLPYEQYF. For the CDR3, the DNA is TGTGCCAGCAGTTCGGGACTAGCGGGGACCTTATTACCCTACGAGCAGTACTTC.

The DNA for the CDR3 is TGTGCCAGTACCGCCCGACAGGGCTATGAAGCTTTCTTT. Translation gives CASTARQGYEAFF. The V gene is TRBV19, the J gene TRBJ1-1, with TRBD1 identical over 7 bases. The CDR3 loop spans 13 amino acids. Germline CDR1 LNHDA, CDR2 SQIVND (reference sequence). Trimming took 7 bases from V and 7 from J; bases not matched to a gene: 9.

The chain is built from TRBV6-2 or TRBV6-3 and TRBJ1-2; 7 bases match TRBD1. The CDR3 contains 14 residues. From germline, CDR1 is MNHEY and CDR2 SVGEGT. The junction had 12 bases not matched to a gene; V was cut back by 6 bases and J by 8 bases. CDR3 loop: CASSLPDRDGGYTF. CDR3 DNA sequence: TGTGCCAGCAGCCTGCCAGACAGGGATGGAGGCTACACCTTC.

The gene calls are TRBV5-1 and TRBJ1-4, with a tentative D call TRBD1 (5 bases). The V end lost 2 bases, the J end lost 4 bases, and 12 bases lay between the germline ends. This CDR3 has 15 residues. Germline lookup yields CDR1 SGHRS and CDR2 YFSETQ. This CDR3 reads CASSLLGADNEKLFF. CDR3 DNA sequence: TGCGCCAGCAGCTTATTAGGGGCAGATAATGAAAAACTGTTTTTT. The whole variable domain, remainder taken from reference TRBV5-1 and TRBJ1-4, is KAGVTQTPRYLIKTRGQQVTLSCSPISGHRSVSWYQQTPGQGLQFLFEYFSETQRNKGNFPGRFSGRQFSNSRSEMNVSTLELGDSALYLCASSLLGADNEKLFFGSGTQLSVL.

CDR3 nucleotides: TGTGCCAGCAGCTTGCGGTACGGGTGCTCTGGAAACACCATATATTTT. Translation gives CASSLRYGCSGNTIYF. The chain recombines TRBV11-1 with TRBJ1-3; D gene unclear. This CDR3 is built from 16 residues. Per germline, CDR1 SGHAT and CDR2 FQDESV (reference sequence). The V gene lost 3 bases and the J gene lost 0 bases, with 12 bases spanning the gap.

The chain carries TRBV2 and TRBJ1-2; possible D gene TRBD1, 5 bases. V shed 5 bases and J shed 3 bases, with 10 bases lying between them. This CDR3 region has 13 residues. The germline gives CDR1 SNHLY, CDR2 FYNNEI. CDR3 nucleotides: TGTGCCAGCAGTCCCCAGGGCGACTATGGCTACACCTTC. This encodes CASSPQGDYGYTF.

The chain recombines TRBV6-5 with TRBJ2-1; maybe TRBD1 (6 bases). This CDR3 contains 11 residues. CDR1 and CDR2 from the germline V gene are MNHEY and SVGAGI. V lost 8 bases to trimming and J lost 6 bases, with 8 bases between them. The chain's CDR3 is CASWGPNEQFF. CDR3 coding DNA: TGTGCCAGCTGGGGGCCCAATGAGCAGTTCTTC.

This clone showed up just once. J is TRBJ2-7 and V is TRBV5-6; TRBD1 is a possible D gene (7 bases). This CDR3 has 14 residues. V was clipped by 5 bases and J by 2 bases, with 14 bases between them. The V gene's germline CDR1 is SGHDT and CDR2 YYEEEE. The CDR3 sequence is CASRSQGGAYEQYF. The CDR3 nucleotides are TGTGCCAGCAGATCCCAGGGGGGAGCCTACGAGCAGTACTTC.

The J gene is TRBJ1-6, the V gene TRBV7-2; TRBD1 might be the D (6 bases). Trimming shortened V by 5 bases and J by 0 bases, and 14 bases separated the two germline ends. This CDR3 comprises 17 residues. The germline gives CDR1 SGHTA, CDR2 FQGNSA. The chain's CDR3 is CASSPVGQSSYNSPLHF. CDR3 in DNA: TGTGCCAGCAGCCCCGTCGGACAGAGCTCCTATAATTCACCCCTCCACTTT.

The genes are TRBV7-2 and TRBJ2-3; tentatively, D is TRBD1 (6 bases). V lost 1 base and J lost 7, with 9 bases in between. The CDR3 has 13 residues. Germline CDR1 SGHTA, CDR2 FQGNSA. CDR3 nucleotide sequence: TGTGCCAGCAGCTTAGGAGGGGGAAATACGCAGTATTTT. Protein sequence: CASSLGGGNTQYF.

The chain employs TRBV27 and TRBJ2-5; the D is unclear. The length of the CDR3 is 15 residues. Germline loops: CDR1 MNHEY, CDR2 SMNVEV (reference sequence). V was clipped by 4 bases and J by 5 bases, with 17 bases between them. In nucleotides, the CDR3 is TGTGCCAGCAGTTCTCTTCGGTTGAGCCGGGAGACCCAGTACTTC. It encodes CASSSLRLSRETQYF.

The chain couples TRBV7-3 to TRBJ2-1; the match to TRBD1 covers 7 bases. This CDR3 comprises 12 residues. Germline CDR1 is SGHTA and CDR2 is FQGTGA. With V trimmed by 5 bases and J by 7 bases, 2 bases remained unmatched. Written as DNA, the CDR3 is TGTGCCAGCAGCGACAGGGTAAATGAGCAGTTCTTC. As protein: CASSDRVNEQFF.

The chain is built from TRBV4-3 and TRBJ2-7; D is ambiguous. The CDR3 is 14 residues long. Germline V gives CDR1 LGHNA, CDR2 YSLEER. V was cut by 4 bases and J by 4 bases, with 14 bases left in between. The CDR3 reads CASSLNSLGYEQYF. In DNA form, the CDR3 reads TGCGCCAGCAGCCTCAATTCCCTTGGGTACGAGCAGTACTTC.

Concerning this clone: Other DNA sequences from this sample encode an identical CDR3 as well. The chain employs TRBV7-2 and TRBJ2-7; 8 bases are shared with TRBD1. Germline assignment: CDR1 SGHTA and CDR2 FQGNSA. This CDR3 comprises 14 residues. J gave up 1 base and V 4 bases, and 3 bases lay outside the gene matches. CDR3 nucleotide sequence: TGTGCCAGCAGCTCCCGGACAGGGTCCTACGAGCAGTACTTC. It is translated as CASSSRTGSYEQYF.

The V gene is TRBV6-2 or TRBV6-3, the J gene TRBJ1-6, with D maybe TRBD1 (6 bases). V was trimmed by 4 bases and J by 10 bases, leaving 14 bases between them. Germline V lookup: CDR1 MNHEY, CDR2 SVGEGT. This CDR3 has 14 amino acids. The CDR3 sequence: CASSFNREFSPLHF. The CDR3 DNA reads TGTGCCAGCAGTTTCAACAGGGAGTTCTCACCCCTCCACTTT.

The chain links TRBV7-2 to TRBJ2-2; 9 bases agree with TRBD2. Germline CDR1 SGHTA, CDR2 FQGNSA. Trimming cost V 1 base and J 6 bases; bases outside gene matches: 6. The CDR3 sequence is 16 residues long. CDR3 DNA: TGTGCCAGCAGCTTAGATGGCGGGGGGGCCCCCGGGGAGCTGTTTTTT. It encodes CASSLDGGGAPGELFF.

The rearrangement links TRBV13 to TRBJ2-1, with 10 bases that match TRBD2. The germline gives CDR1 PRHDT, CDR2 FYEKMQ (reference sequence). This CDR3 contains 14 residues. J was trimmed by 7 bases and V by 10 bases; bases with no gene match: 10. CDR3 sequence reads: CATLAAGGSNEQFF. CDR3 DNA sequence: TGTGCCACCCTGGCAGCGGGGGGGTCAAATGAGCAGTTCTTC.

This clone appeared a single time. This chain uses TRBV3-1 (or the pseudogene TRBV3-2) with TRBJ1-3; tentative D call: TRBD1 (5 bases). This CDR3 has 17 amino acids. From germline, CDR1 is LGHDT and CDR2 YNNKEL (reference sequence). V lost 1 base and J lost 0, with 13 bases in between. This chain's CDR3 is CASSQGVSGFSGNTIYF. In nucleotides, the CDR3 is TGTGCCAGCAGCCAAGGGGTTTCAGGGTTCTCTGGAAACACCATATATTTT.

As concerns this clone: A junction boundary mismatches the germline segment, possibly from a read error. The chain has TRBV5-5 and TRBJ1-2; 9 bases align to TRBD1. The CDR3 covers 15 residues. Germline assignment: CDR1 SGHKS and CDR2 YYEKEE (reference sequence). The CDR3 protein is CASSTPGTGRIGDTF. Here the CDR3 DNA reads TGTGCCAGCAGCACCCCCGGGACAGGGAGGATTGGCGACACCTTC.